Included here is one TCR beta chain sequence, with context. The source of the sample is a study of blood T cell repertoires in COVID-19. Turning to the study itself: Samples representing acute and convalescent COVID-19 were sourced from the United States, Italy and Spain. Sample material is recorded as cDNA or gDNA derived from T cells, B-cell-depleted T cells, or PBMCs.

In the original workflow: Reference gene primer amplification yielded estimated nucleated cell counts. Only in-frame clones appear in the TCRdb table, and some are missing; sequencing was by immunoSEQ multiplex PCR. D and trimming come from the DNA, and the V and J calls and clone size come from that table. The profile shows around 140,000 clones, around 89% of them singletons. The germline gives CDR1 SGHVS, CDR2 FNYEAQ. The CDR3 extends over 20 amino acids. J gave up 4 bases and V 4 bases, and 18 bases lay outside the gene matches. The rearrangement links TRBV7-6 to TRBJ1-3; 11 nucleotides line up with TRBD1. The sample taken for sequencing was peripheral blood. This sequence originates from a man in his sixties with active or convalescent COVID-19. CDR3: CASSSPVGQGAHGQGNTIYF. The CDR3 bases are TGTGCCAGCAGCTCTCCGGTAGGACAGGGGGCGCATGGTCAAGGAAACACCATATATTTT.